A selection of T cell receptor beta chains follows, all from one sample in a study of OX40 agonist ivuxolimab in advanced cancers. The method was immunoSEQ multiplex PCR; TCRdb's version includes in-frame clones alone and lacks a portion of them. The sample lists about 33,000 clones; approximately 84% were seen once. Specimen: CD4+ or CD8+ T cells sorted from blood, collected in a trial of the OX40 agonist ivuxolimab. The receptors were gathered from an adult with an advanced solid tumor such as melanoma, head and neck, liver or kidney cancer. Each CDR3 is given with its conserved first and last residue. D genes are given only for firm matches. Clone size, where shown, is once, few, many, or a class for clones that have expanded.

once	TRBD2	TRBV10-3	TRBJ2-7	TGTGCCATCCAGAGCGCTCTAGCGGGAGACGAGCAGTACTTC	CAIQSALAGDEQYF
.	.	TRBV7-2	TRBJ1-2	TGTGCCAGCAGCTTCGGACAGTCTAACTATGGCTACACCTTC	CASSFGQSNYGYTF
.	.	TRBV4-1	TRBJ1-2	TGTGCCAGCAGCCAAGATACAGGGCGGCCCTTCTACACCTTC	CASSQDTGRPFYTF
.	TRBD2	TRBV9	TRBJ2-7	TGTGCCAGCAGCAGGCTAGCGGGAGGAAACGAGCAGTACTTC	CASSRLAGGNEQYF
.	.	TRBV7-9	TRBJ2-7	TGTGCCAGCCACCCCCTGGAGGGGAGAGTCGAGCAGTACTTC	CASHPLEGRVEQYF
.	.	TRBV4-3	TRBJ2-6	TGCGCCAGCAGCCAGGACGGATTATCTGGGGCCAACGTCCTGACTTTC	CASSQDGLSGANVLTF
.	TRBD1	TRBV9	TRBJ2-7	TGTGCCAGCAGCGTAGCCGGGACAGGGGACTACGAGCAGTACTTC	CASSVAGTGDYEQYF
.	TRBD1	TRBV5-6	TRBJ2-7	TGTGCCAGCAGCTTAGGGACAGGGTTGTACGAGCAGTACTTC	CASSLGTGLYEQYF
.	TRBD2	TRBV28	TRBJ2-3	TGTGCCAGCAGTTTACCTACGCTCGAAGGACTAGCGCAATACACAGATACGCAGTATTTT	CASSLPTLEGLAQYTDTQYF
.	TRBD2	TRBV7-6	TRBJ2-1	TGTGCCAGCAGTTCAAGCGGGGGGCACTACAATGAGCAGTTCTTC	CASSSSGGHYNEQFF
.	TRBD1	TRBV28	TRBJ2-7	TGTGCCAGCAGTCAGCCGGGACAGGGTATCTACGAGCAGTACTTC	CASSQPGQGIYEQYF
.	TRBD1	TRBV2	TRBJ2-7	TGTGCCAGCAGTGGACAGGGGGTGAGGGAGCAGTACTTC	CASSGQGVREQYF
.	TRBD1	TRBV7-6	TRBJ2-7	TGTGCCAGCAGCTTCTATTCCGGGACAGGGATCTACGAGCAGTACTTC	CASSFYSGTGIYEQYF
.	.	TRBV7-8	TRBJ2-7	TGTGCCAGCAGCTTTGGACAGTCCTACGAGCAGTACTTC	CASSFGQSYEQYF
.	TRBD1	TRBV9	TRBJ1-1	TGTGCCAGCAGCTTAGGACAGGGGGCGGTCTTGAACACTGAAGCTTTCTTT	CASSLGQGAVLNTEAFF
medium-sized	.	TRBV14	TRBJ1-1	TGTGCCAGCAGCCAAGCCAATGGGAACACTGAAGCTTTCTTT	CASSQANGNTEAFF
.	.	TRBV27	TRBJ2-7	TGTGCCAGCAGAAAGGAGTGGTCCCTCTACGAGCAGTACTTC	CASRKEWSLYEQYF
.	TRBD1	TRBV7-9	TRBJ2-3	TGTGCCAGCAGCCCATACCTCACGACAGGGTCCAGCACAGATACGCAGTATTTT	CASSPYLTTGSSTDTQYF
.	.	TRBV7-7	TRBJ1-4	TGTGCTAGCAGCTTAGGGGTCGGGGAGGAGTTGTTTTTT	CASSLGVGEELFF
.	.	TRBV4-3	TRBJ2-7	TGCGCCAGCAGCCAAGTTTATTCGGATTTAGCGCTTACGTACGAGCAGTACTTC	CASSQVYSDLALTYEQYF
.	TRBD1	TRBV25-1	TRBJ1-3	TGTGCCAGCATTGGACAGGGATCTGGAAACACCATATATTTT	CASIGQGSGNTIYF
.	TRBD1	TRBV5-1	TRBJ1-1	TGCGCCAGCAGCTTGGGTTGGGACAGGGCTACCGGACGTCGATTGGGTACTGAAGCTTTCTTT	CASSLGWDRATGRRLGTEAFF
.	.	TRBV6-5	TRBJ2-5	TGTGCCAGCAGTTACAGGATCGGGGCCTTCGGGGAGACCCAGTACTTC	CASSYRIGAFGETQYF
.	TRBD1	TRBV28	TRBJ2-2	TGTGCCAGCAGTCCCTACCTACAGGGGCCGAACACCGGGGAGCTGTTTTTT	CASSPYLQGPNTGELFF
.	TRBD2	TRBV15	TRBJ2-1	TGTGCCACCAGCAGAGGTCTGGCGGGGGGATACAATGAGCAGTTCTTC	CATSRGLAGGYNEQFF